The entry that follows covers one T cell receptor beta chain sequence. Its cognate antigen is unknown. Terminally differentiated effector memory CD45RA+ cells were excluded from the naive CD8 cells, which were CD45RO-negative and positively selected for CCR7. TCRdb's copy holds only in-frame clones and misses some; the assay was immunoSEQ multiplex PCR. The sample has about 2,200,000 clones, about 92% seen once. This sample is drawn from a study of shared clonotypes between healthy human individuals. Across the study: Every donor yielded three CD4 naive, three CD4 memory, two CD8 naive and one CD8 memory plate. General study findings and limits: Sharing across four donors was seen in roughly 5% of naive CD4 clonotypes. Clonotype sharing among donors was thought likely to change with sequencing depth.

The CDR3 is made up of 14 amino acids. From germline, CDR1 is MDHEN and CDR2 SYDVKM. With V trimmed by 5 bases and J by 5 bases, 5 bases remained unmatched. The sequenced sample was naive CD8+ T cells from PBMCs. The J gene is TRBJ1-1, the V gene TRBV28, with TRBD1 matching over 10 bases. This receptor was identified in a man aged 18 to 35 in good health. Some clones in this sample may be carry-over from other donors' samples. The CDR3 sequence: CASSTGTGETEAFF. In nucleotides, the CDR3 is TGTGCCAGCAGTACCGGGACAGGGGAAACTGAAGCTTTCTTT.